These 30 T cell receptor beta chains originate from one sample sequenced in a study of OX40 agonist ivuxolimab in advanced cancers. Assay: immunoSEQ multiplex PCR; the TCRdb copy retains only in-frame clones and omits some. The repertoire holds about 31,000 clones, roughly nine tenths seen once, with over 35% in the top ten. The source material was CD4+ or CD8+ T cells sorted from blood, sampled in a trial of the OX40 agonist ivuxolimab. All receptors come from an adult with an advanced solid tumor such as melanoma, head and neck, liver or kidney cancer.

The chain carries TRBV6-5 and TRBJ1-2; D may be TRBD1 (6 bases). V lost 2 bases and J 6 bases, leaving 13 bases between the germline ends. The germline V gene has CDR1 MNHEY and CDR2 SVGAGI. The CDR3 runs to 14 residues. In DNA form, the CDR3 reads TGTGCCAGCAGTTACGATACAGGGTCTGATGGCTACACCTTC. Amino acids: CASSYDTGSDGYTF.

This chain uses TRBV28 with TRBJ2-2; TRBD2 aligns across 10 bases. Looked up from germline, CDR1 is MDHEN and CDR2 is SYDVKM. J was trimmed by 7 bases and V by 5 bases; bases with no gene match: 10. The CDR3 covers 16 residues. DNA of the CDR3: TGTGCCAGCAGTGGGCTAGCGGGAGATGGTGGCGGGGAGCTGTTTTTT. It codes for CASSGLAGDGGGELFF.

The chain has TRBV6-5 and TRBJ1-1; tentative D call: TRBD1 (5 bases). Looked up from germline, CDR1 is MNHEY and CDR2 is SVGAGI. V was clipped by 4 bases and J by 3 bases, with 9 bases between them. This CDR3 is built from 13 residues. For the CDR3, the DNA is TGTGCCAGCAGTTTGCAGGGAGACACTGAAGCTTTCTTT. It is translated as CASSLQGDTEAFF.

Of note for this clone: This sample includes further DNA sequences coding for the same CDR3. The chain is built from TRBV19 and TRBJ1-4; D gene unclear. Trimming removed 6 bases from V and 2 bases from J, with 10 bases in between. CDR1 is LNHDA and CDR2 is SQIVND in the germline V gene (reference sequence). There are 14 residues in the CDR3. CDR3 sequence (DNA): TGTGCCAGTAGATCATTCGTGACTAATGAAAAACTGTTTTTT. Its protein is CASRSFVTNEKLFF.

This rearrangement joins TRBV7-8 to TRBJ2-5; TRBD2 matches 10 bases. Germline CDR1 reads SGHVS; CDR2 reads FQNEAQ. The CDR3 spans 16 residues. V trimming: 5 bases; J trimming: 5 bases; junction bases outside the gene matches: 11. In nucleotides, the CDR3 is TGTGCCAGCAGCCTCCCGGGGCCTAGCGGGAGTGAGACCCAGTACTTC. This codes for CASSLPGPSGSETQYF.

This sequence joins TRBV5-6 and TRBJ2-5; D is uncertain. The CDR3 runs to 14 residues. CDR1 and CDR2 from the germline V gene are SGHDT and YYEEEE. The germline V and J ends were trimmed by 2 bases and 2 bases, with 10 bases remaining between them. The CDR3 region has the DNA TGTGCCAGCAGCTTCTTTAACAAGCAAGAGACCCAGTACTTC. Its protein product is CASSFFNKQETQYF.

The genes are TRBV20-1 and TRBJ2-5; weak D call: TRBD2 (6 bases). Germline V CDR1 and CDR2: DFQATT, SNEGSKA (reference sequence). This CDR3 has 11 amino acids. V shed 5 bases and J shed 3 bases, with 7 bases lying between them. The CDR3 DNA reads as TGCAGTGCTGGGGAGGAAGAGACCCAGTACTTC. Translating gives CSAGEEETQYF.

The V gene is TRBV4-1, the J gene TRBJ2-7, with 7 nucleotides matching TRBD1. The CDR3 runs 14 residues. Germline values: CDR1 MGHRA, CDR2 YSYEKL. Trimming cost V 2 bases and J 9 bases; bases outside gene matches: 10. CDR3 coding DNA: TGCGCCAGCAGCCAAATCGGGACAGATAACGGGCAGTACTTC. This codes for CASSQIGTDNGQYF.

V is TRBV6-5 and J is TRBJ2-2, with TRBD1 matching over 7 bases. The CDR3 sequence is 14 residues long. V dropped 8 bases and J dropped 5; count of bases not matched to a gene: 8. Germline V CDR1 and CDR2: MNHEY, SVGAGI. The CDR3 loop reads CASPGDRETGELFF. The CDR3 DNA follows: TGTGCCAGCCCGGGCGACAGGGAAACCGGGGAGCTGTTTTTT.

The J gene is TRBJ2-7, the V gene TRBV28, with 11 bases lining up with TRBD2. Germline lookup yields CDR1 MDHEN and CDR2 SYDVKM. After removal of 1 base from V and 0 bases from J, the junction contained 11 bases not matched to a gene. The CDR3 has 19 residues. CDR3 sequence: CASSLSLTSGVIISYEQYF. The CDR3 nucleotides are TGTGCCAGCAGTTTATCTCTGACTAGCGGGGTTATTATCTCCTACGAGCAGTACTTC.

The chain carries TRBV6-1 and TRBJ2-1; D is perhaps TRBD2 (5 bases). Germline loops: CDR1 MNHNS, CDR2 SASEGT. V lost 10 bases and J lost 8, with 9 bases in between. The CDR3 is 10 amino acids. CDR3 protein: CAILEDEQFF. The CDR3 DNA sequence: TGTGCCATCCTGGAGGATGAGCAGTTCTTC.

The chain combines TRBV4-2 with TRBJ2-6, with 9 bases fitting TRBD2. V was clipped by 0 bases and J by 3 bases; unmatched bases: 0. The germline V gene encodes CDR1 LGHNA and CDR2 YNFKEQ. This CDR3 contains 16 residues. CDR3 sequence (DNA): TGTGCCAGCAGCCAAGAGACTAGCGGTGGGGCCAACGTCCTGACTTTC. This encodes CASSQETSGGANVLTF.

This clone was recorded a few times. This chain connects TRBV19 to TRBJ1-5; a weak D match, TRBD1 (5 bases). Germline V CDR1 and CDR2: LNHDA, SQIVND (reference sequence). The V end was cut by 5 bases, the J end by 9 bases, with 14 bases between. The CDR3 consists of 13 residues. The CDR3 is CASSPRPGLPQHF. The CDR3 DNA follows: TGTGCCAGTAGTCCTCGGCCGGGGCTGCCCCAGCATTTT.

This CDR3 is CASSDSGNTGELFF. The CDR3 DNA sequence: TGTGCCAGCAGTGACAGCGGGAACACCGGGGAGCTGTTTTTT. The chain is built from TRBV6-4 and TRBJ2-2; D is possibly TRBD2 (5 bases). Trimming removed 2 bases at V and 1 base at J, with 5 bases between. The CDR3 contains 14 residues. Looked up from germline, CDR1 is MRHNA and CDR2 is SNTAGT.

CDR3 loop: CASSLGGNSGNTIYF. CDR3 in DNA: TGCGCCAGCAGCTTGGGGGGTAACTCTGGAAACACCATATATTTT. V is TRBV5-1 and J is TRBJ1-3; D is unresolved. The CDR3 loop spans 15 amino acids. CDR1 is SGHRS and CDR2 is YFSETQ in the germline V gene. Trimming cost V 0 bases and J 0 bases, with 7 bases left between them.

The chain links TRBV6-1 to TRBJ2-1; D not resolved. The CDR3 sequence is 14 residues long. CDR1 MNHNS and CDR2 SASEGT come from the germline V gene. Trimming took off 2 bases at V and 7 bases at J, with 12 bases between the two ends. CDR3 sequence (DNA): TGTGCCAGCAGTGAATCGTTAGGGATAAATGAGCAGTTCTTC. Its protein is CASSESLGINEQFF.

The chain has TRBV5-4 and TRBJ2-7, with 8 positions matching TRBD1. V dropped 4 bases and J dropped 3; count of bases not matched to a gene: 6. CDR1 SGHNT and CDR2 YYREEE come from the germline V gene (reference sequence). The CDR3 covers 14 residues. The DNA of the CDR3 is TGTGCCAGCAGCATCGGACAGGGTAACTACGAGCAGTACTTC. Its protein is CASSIGQGNYEQYF.

This rearrangement joins TRBV5-1 to TRBJ2-3; perhaps TRBD1 as D (6 bases). The CDR3 consists of 18 residues. V lost 2 bases to trimming and J lost 5 bases, with 24 bases between them. Germline loops: CDR1 SGHRS, CDR2 YFSETQ. DNA for the CDR3: TGCGCCAGCAGCTTTAAACAGGGTTTTGGATACGTTGGAGATACGCAGTATTTT. Amino acids: CASSFKQGFGYVGDTQYF.

This chain connects TRBV6-5 to TRBJ1-2, with TRBD1 identical over 8 bases. The length of the CDR3 is 16 residues. The V gene's germline CDR1 is MNHEY and CDR2 SVGAGI. Unmatched junction bases numbered 11, after V lost 4 bases and J lost 4 bases. As DNA, the CDR3 is TGTGCCAGCAGTTTGACGCAGGGGGCGCCCGGCTATGGCTACACCTTC. It is translated as CASSLTQGAPGYGYTF.

This chain joins TRBV19 and TRBJ2-7, with D unclear. This CDR3 is 13 amino acids long. V lost 3 bases to trimming and J lost 4 bases, with 10 bases between them. Germline-derived CDR1 and CDR2 are LNHDA and SQIVND (reference sequence). The CDR3 sequence is CASSMETRYEQYF. The CDR3, as DNA: TGTGCCAGTAGTATGGAAACAAGATACGAGCAGTACTTC.

The J gene is TRBJ1-2, the V gene TRBV28; D is possibly TRBD1 (5 bases). Germline loops: CDR1 MDHEN, CDR2 SYDVKM. V dropped 5 bases and J dropped 0 bases, with 7 bases sitting between them. This CDR3 contains 13 residues. CDR3 bases: TGTGCCAGCAGTGGGACGGCTAACTATGGCTACACCTTC. This sequence encodes CASSGTANYGYTF.

V gene TRBV7-3 combines with J gene TRBJ2-5; 8 nucleotides line up with TRBD1. This CDR3 spans 13 amino acids. The J segment lost 5 bases and the V segment lost 5 bases, leaving 4 bases of the junction unmatched. The germline V gene has CDR1 SGHTA and CDR2 FQGTGA. The CDR3 bases are TGTGCCAGCAGCCCAGGGGGCTGGGAGACCCAGTACTTC. This codes for CASSPGGWETQYF.

In its sample, this clone was seen once. The rearrangement uses TRBV27 and TRBJ2-2, with D perhaps being TRBD1 or TRBD2 (5 bases each). Germline V gives CDR1 MNHEY, CDR2 SMNVEV (reference sequence). Trimming left V 2 bases short and J 6 bases short, with 7 bases between. The CDR3 contains 13 residues. The CDR3 spells CASSLTGPGELFF. The CDR3 nucleotides are TGTGCCAGCAGTTTAACGGGACCCGGGGAGCTGTTTTTT.

A few counts support this clone. The V and J genes are TRBV28 and TRBJ2-7; D is unresolved. The CDR3 length is 14 residues. Germline V gene sequence: CDR1 MDHEN, CDR2 SYDVKM. Trimming shortened V by 3 bases and J by 4 bases, and 13 bases separated the two germline ends. In DNA, the CDR3 is TGTGCCAGCAGTTTGTCGGGCCGAAAGTACGAGCAGTACTTC. Translated, it gives CASSLSGRKYEQYF. The full variable domain, its missing parts supplied by reference TRBV28 and TRBJ2-7, is DVKVTQSSRYLVKRTGEKVFLECVQDMDHENMFWYRQDPGLGLRLIYFSYDVKMKEKGDIPEGYSVSREKKERFSLILESASTNQTSMYLCASSLSGRKYEQYFGPGTRLTVT.

This clone was counted a single time. The genes are TRBV28 and TRBJ2-7, with D unresolved. The germline V gene has CDR1 MDHEN and CDR2 SYDVKM. V lost 1 base, J lost 2 bases, and 3 bases lay in between. This CDR3 region has 12 residues. The CDR3: CASSLSAYEQYF. Here the CDR3 DNA reads TGTGCCAGCAGTTTATCAGCCTACGAGCAGTACTTC.

The genes are TRBV19 and TRBJ1-1; 8 nucleotides line up with TRBD1. Trimming cost V 4 bases and J 0 bases; bases outside gene matches: 1. In germline, CDR1 is LNHDA, CDR2 SQIVND (reference sequence). The CDR3 has 14 residues. CDR3 sequence (DNA): TGTGCCAGTAGTAAGGACAGGGTGAACACTGAAGCTTTCTTT. Its translation is CASSKDRVNTEAFF. Complete variable domain (other parts from reference TRBV19 and TRBJ1-1): DGGITQSPKYLFRKEGQNVTLSCEQNLNHDAMYWYRQDPGQGLRLIYYSQIVNDFQKGDIAEGYSVSREKKESFPLTVTSAQKNPTAFYLCASSKDRVNTEAFFGQGTRLTVV.

The CDR3 sequence: CAWSGTDYPYSNQPQHF. The CDR3 coding sequence is TGTGCCTGGAGCGGGACAGATTATCCTTATAGCAATCAGCCCCAGCATTTT. The chain employs TRBV30 and TRBJ1-5, with 7 bases matching TRBD1. Germline CDR1 and CDR2: GTSNPN and SVGIG (reference sequence). The CDR3 loop spans 17 amino acids. Trimming took 3 bases from V and 0 from J; bases not matched to a gene: 11.

This chain connects TRBV13 to TRBJ1-6; 10 positions match TRBD1. V was pared by 5 bases and J by 10 bases, with 17 bases of the junction left unmatched. The CDR3 spans 18 residues. Germline loops: CDR1 PRHDT, CDR2 FYEKMQ (reference sequence). The CDR3 here is CASSRPPVTGGGGSPLHF. CDR3 DNA: TGTGCCAGCAGCCGCCCCCCGGTGACAGGGGGCGGTGGATCACCCCTCCACTTT. Together with reference TRBV13 and TRBJ1-6, the CDR3 gives the full variable domain: AAGVIQSPRHLIKEKRETATLKCYPIPRHDTVYWYQQGPGQDPQFLISFYEKMQSDKGSIPDRFSAQQFSDYHSELNMSSLELGDSALYFCASSRPPVTGGGGSPLHFGNGTRLTVT.

This CDR3 reads CASSLADAITDTQYF. In nucleotides, the CDR3 is TGTGCCAGCAGCTTAGCGGATGCGATCACAGATACGCAGTATTTT. The gene calls are TRBV11-2 and TRBJ2-3; no clear D. Trimming removed 1 base at V and 2 bases at J, with 10 bases between. The germline V gene encodes CDR1 SGHAT and CDR2 FQNNGV. The CDR3 sequence is 15 residues long. Combining the CDR3 with reference TRBV11-2 and TRBJ2-3 gives the whole variable domain EAGVAQSPRYKIIEKRQSVAFWCNPISGHATLYWYQQILGQGPKLLIQFQNNGVVDDSQLPKDRFSAERLKGVDSTLKIQPAKLEDSAVYLCASSLADAITDTQYFGPGTRLTVL.

In this sample, this clone turned up a few times. The rearrangement joins TRBV6-5 to TRBJ1-2; unclear D gene. Trimming removed 10 bases from V and 13 bases from J, with 16 bases in between. CDR1 is MNHEY and CDR2 is SVGAGI in the germline V gene. This CDR3 spans 10 amino acids. CDR3 sequence reads: CATNTRSGTF. Here the CDR3 DNA reads TGTGCCACCAATACAAGATCGGGCACCTTC.